One and the same sample provided the 2 T cell receptor beta chains below, sequenced in a study of tumor and adjacent non-tumor tissue in lung cancer. TCRbeta libraries were built with three rounds of nested PCR, modified from ARM-PCR. TCRdb redid the calling of the multiplex PCR reads with MiXCR, one entry per CDR3 protein. This sample carries almost 75,000 distinct CDR3 sequences, 65% to 75% of them seen once, and the ten largest clones take approximately 30%. This sample's RNA came from whole unsorted tissue. Distant lung tissue was collected more than 3 cm away from the tumor edge. The sequencing sample was made of distant non-tumor lung tissue. These receptors originate from a woman aged 45 to 65 with non-small cell lung cancer.

This clonotype has just a few counts. This rearrangement joins TRBV30 to TRBJ2-7; D not certain. The CDR3 totals 13 residues. Germline loops: CDR1 GTSNPN, CDR2 SVGIG (reference sequence). V was trimmed by 6 bases and J by 6 bases, leaving 18 bases between them. DNA for the CDR3: TGTGCCTGTAAGACCACCCCTTTAGGCGAGCAGTACTTC. As protein: CACKTTPLGEQYF. Combining the CDR3 with reference TRBV30 and TRBJ2-7 gives the whole variable domain SQTIHQWPATLVQPVGSPLSLECTVEGTSNPNLYWYRQAAGRGLQLLFYSVGIGQISSEVPQNLSASRPQDRQFILSSKKLLLSDSGFYLCACKTTPLGEQYFGPGTRLTVT.

This clonotype has just a few counts. This rearrangement joins TRBV20-1 to TRBJ2-3; TRBD2 matches 11 bases. V trimming: 7 bases; J trimming: 7 bases; junction bases outside the gene matches: 7. The length of the CDR3 is 13 residues. CDR1 DFQATT and CDR2 SNEGSKA come from the germline V gene (reference sequence). CDR3 bases: TGCAGTGTCCCGGGACTAGCGGCTAATACGCAGTATTTT. Its translation: CSVPGLAANTQYF.